Detailed here is one T cell receptor (beta chain). The antigen is undetermined. This specimen comes from a study of OX40 agonist ivuxolimab in advanced cancers. Study-wide context: An agonistic human IgG2 monoclonal antibody against OX40 (CD134) was given. Dose-escalation patients were diagnosed with hepatocellular carcinoma, melanoma, renal cell cancer or head and neck cancer.

The CDR3 extends over 18 amino acids. Germline CDR1 SGHTA, CDR2 FQGNSA. Trimming cost V 5 bases and J 8 bases; bases outside gene matches: 14. Study-wide findings and caveats: The investigators did not determine what antigen specificity the expanded peripheral T cells had.

Method: immunoSEQ multiplex PCR; TCRdb's copy keeps in-frame clones and lacks some. The data contain roughly 39,000 clones, approximately 90% of them singletons. Sequencing used CD4+ or CD8+ T cells sorted from blood, obtained in a trial of the OX40 agonist ivuxolimab. This receptor was taken from an adult with an advanced solid tumor such as melanoma, head and neck, liver or kidney cancer. V is TRBV7-2 and J is TRBJ2-4; the match to TRBD2 covers 14 bases. In nucleotides, the CDR3 is TGTGCCAGCAGCCGAGGGGGGACTAGCGGGAGCCAAGGGGACATTCAGTACTTC. Its translation is CASSRGGTSGSQGDIQYF.